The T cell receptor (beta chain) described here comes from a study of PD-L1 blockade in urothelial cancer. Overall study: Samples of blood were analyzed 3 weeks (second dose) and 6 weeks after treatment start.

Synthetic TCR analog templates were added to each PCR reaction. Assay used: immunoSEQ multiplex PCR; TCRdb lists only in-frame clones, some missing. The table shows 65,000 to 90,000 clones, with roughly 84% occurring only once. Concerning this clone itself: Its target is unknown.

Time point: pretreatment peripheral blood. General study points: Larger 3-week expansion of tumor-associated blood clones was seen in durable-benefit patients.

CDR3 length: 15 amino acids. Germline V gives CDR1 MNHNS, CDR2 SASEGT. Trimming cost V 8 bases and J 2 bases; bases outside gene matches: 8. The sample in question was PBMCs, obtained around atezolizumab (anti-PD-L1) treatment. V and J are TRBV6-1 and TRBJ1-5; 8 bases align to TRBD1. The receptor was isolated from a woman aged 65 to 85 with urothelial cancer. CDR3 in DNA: TGTGCCAGCGGACAGGGACGGGTCGGCAATCAGCCCCAGCATTTT. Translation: CASGQGRVGNQPQHF.